The 10 T cell receptor beta chains in this list originate from one sample, sequenced in a study of human T cells and chemical hapten exposure. Time point reported: pre-sensitization, week 0. Treatment described: therapeutic diphenylcyclopropenone sensitization with weekly scalp DPC. One entry per CDR3 protein, called by TCRdb with MiXCR from the RACE reads. Of 62,000 or so distinct CDR3 sequences listed, approximately 10% are singletons. Sequencing was performed on whole blood, taken in connection with sensitization to the hapten diphenylcyclopropenone (DPC). The source is a woman aged 45-59 years with alopecia areata. Some clones in this sample may be carry-over from other donors' samples.

This clonotype occurred a few times. V gene TRBV6-5 combines with J gene TRBJ2-7; 8 bases align to TRBD2. J gave up 2 bases and V 0 bases, and 3 bases lay outside the gene matches. The CDR3 has 15 amino acids. Germline V gene lookup returns CDR1 MNHEY and CDR2 SVGAGI. The CDR3 sequence is CASSYSHSGTYEQYF. DNA of the CDR3: TGTGCCAGCAGTTACTCGCATAGCGGGACCTACGAGCAGTACTTC.

This clonotype has only a few counts. The chain uses TRBV30 and TRBJ2-2; D is undetermined. The CDR3 length is 12 residues. Between the trimmed V and J ends, which lost 4 bases and 7 bases, there was a span of 10 bases. CDR1 and CDR2 (germline): GTSNPN, SVGIG (reference sequence). CDR3 coding DNA: TGTGCCTGGAACAGTGGAATCGGGGAGCTGTTTTTT. Residues: CAWNSGIGELFF.

There are a few counts of this clonotype. This chain joins TRBV20-1 and TRBJ1-1; D may be TRBD1 (6 bases). There are 12 residues in the CDR3. Germline CDR1 and CDR2: DFQATT and SNEGSKA (reference sequence). CDR3 residues: CRKGGRSTEAFF. The CDR3 region has the DNA TGCCGTAAGGGGGGCCGGAGCACTGAAGCTTTCTTT.

This clonotype was counted at least ten times. CDR3 coding DNA: TGTGCCAGCACCCCAGGGGGCCAGAACTATGGCTACACCTTC. This sequence encodes CASTPGGQNYGYTF. This chain joins TRBV6-6 and TRBJ1-2, with 8 bases fitting TRBD1. Germline V gives CDR1 MNHNY, CDR2 SVGAGI (reference sequence). CDR3 length: 14 amino acids. V trimming: 7 bases; J trimming: 2 bases; junction bases outside the gene matches: 6.

Many counts were recorded for this clonotype. The genes are TRBV7-9 and TRBJ2-7; D possibly corresponds to TRBD1 (6 bases). V lost 2 bases, J lost 2 bases, and 10 bases lay in between. CDR1 and CDR2 from the germline V gene are SEHNR and FQNEAQ (reference sequence). The CDR3 length is 14 residues. The DNA for the CDR3 is TGTGCCAGCAGCTTAAAACAGGGACCCTACGAGCAGTACTTC. It translates to CASSLKQGPYEQYF.

The rearrangement joins TRBV6-6 to TRBJ1-5, with D hard to call. Per germline, CDR1 MNHNY and CDR2 SVGAGI (reference sequence). V gave up 4 bases and J gave up 9 bases, with 16 bases separating them. CDR3 length: 14 residues. CDR3 coding DNA: TGTGCCAGCAGTTCCGGACCTACCCCACCGCCCCAGCATTTT. Its protein is CASSSGPTPPPQHF.

In its sample, this clonotype was seen a few times. The CDR3 is CASSPFISSGTTDTQYF. CDR3 nucleotide sequence: TGTGCCAGCTCACCATTCATCAGTTCGGGGACGACAGATACGCAGTATTTT. The gene calls are TRBV18 and TRBJ2-3; D may correspond to TRBD1 or TRBD2 (5 bases each). This CDR3 contains 17 residues. CDR1 KGHSH and CDR2 LQKENI come from the germline V gene. The ends were cut back, 2 bases at V and 3 bases at J, with 18 bases in the middle.

This clonotype was detected many times. V usage is TRBV13 and J usage is TRBJ1-1; 7 nucleotides agree with TRBD1. The germline gives CDR1 PRHDT, CDR2 FYEKMQ (reference sequence). CDR3 size: 14 residues. With 1 base clipped from V and 11 bases from J, the junction kept 10 bases outside the gene matches. The CDR3, as DNA: TGTGCCAGCAGCTTAGCGACAGGGAGGGGTGATGCTTTCTTT. It yields the protein CASSLATGRGDAFF.

This clonotype has just a few counts. The chain is built from TRBV5-1 and TRBJ2-2; D may be TRBD1 or TRBD2 (5 bases each). Germline CDR1 and CDR2: SGHRS and YFSETQ. The CDR3 is made up of 15 amino acids. The V end lost 4 bases, the J end lost 0 bases, and 10 bases lay between the germline ends. Here the CDR3 DNA reads TGCGCCAGCAGCATGGGGACGGCGAACACCGGGGAGCTGTTTTTT. This sequence encodes CASSMGTANTGELFF.

CDR3 sequence: CASSLLPGMNTEAFF. The CDR3 DNA follows: TGTGCCAGCTCCCTACTCCCAGGGATGAACACTGAAGCTTTCTTT. The J gene is TRBJ1-1, the V gene TRBV18; D might be TRBD1 (5 bases). The CDR3 consists of 15 residues. Germline lookup yields CDR1 KGHSH and CDR2 LQKENI. The V end was cut by 6 bases, the J end by 0 bases, with 14 bases between.